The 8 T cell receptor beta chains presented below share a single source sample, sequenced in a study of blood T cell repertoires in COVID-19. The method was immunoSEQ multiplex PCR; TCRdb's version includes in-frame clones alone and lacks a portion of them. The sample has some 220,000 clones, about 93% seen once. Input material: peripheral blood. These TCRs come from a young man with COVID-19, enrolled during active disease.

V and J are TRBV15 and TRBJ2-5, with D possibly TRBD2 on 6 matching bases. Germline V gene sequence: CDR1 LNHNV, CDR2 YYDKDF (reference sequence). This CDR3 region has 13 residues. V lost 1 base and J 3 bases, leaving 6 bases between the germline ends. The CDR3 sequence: CATSRGGKETQYF. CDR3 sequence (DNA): TGTGCCACCAGCAGAGGCGGGAAAGAGACCCAGTACTTC.

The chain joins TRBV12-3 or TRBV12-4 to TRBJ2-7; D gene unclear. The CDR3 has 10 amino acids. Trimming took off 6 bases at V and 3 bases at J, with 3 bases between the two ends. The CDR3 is CASRYYEQYF. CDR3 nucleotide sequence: TGTGCCAGCAGATACTACGAGCAGTACTTC.

The DNA for the CDR3 is TGCGCCAGCAGTTACTCTATGGGACAGGGTGGATCACCCCTCCACTTT. Its protein is CASSYSMGQGGSPLHF. The chain employs TRBV5-1 and TRBJ1-6; TRBD1 matches 9 bases. This CDR3 is 16 amino acids long. CDR1 is SGHRS, CDR2 YFSETQ, per germline. With V trimmed by 5 bases and J by 10 bases, 13 bases remained unmatched.

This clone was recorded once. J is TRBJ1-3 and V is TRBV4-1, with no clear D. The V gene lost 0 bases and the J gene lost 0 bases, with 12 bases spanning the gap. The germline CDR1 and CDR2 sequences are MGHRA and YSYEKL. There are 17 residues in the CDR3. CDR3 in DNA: TGCGCCAGCAGCCAAGAAGGTCGAGGGATCTCTGGAAACACCATATATTTT. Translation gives CASSQEGRGISGNTIYF.

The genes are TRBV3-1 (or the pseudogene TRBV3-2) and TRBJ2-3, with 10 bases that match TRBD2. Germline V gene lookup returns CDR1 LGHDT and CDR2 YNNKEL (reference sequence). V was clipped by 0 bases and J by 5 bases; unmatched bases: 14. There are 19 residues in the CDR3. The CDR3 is CASSQDYPGLASIIDTQYF. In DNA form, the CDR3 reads TGTGCCAGCAGCCAAGATTATCCGGGACTAGCGTCGATTATAGATACGCAGTATTTT.

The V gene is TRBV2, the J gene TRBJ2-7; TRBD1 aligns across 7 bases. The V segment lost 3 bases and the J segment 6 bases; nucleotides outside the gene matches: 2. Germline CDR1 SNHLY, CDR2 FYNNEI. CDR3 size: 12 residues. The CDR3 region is CASSEQGVEQYF. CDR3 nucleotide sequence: TGTGCCAGCAGTGAGCAGGGGGTCGAGCAGTACTTC.

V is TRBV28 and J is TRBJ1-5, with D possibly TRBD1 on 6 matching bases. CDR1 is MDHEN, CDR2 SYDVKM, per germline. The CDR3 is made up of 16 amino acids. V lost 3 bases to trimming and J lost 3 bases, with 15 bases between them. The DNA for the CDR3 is TGTGCCAGCAGTTTCCCAGGACAGCTAAACAATCAGCCCCAGCATTTT. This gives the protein CASSFPGQLNNQPQHF. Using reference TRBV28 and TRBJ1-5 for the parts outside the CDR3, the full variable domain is DVKVTQSSRYLVKRTGEKVFLECVQDMDHENMFWYRQDPGLGLRLIYFSYDVKMKEKGDIPEGYSVSREKKERFSLILESASTNQTSMYLCASSFPGQLNNQPQHFGDGTRLSIL.

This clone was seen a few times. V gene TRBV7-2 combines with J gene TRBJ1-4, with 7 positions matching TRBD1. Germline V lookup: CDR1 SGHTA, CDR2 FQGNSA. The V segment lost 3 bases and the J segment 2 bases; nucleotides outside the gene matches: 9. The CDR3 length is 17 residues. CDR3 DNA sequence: TGTGCCAGCAGCTTGGTCGGGAGGGGGCTGACTAATGAAAAACTGTTTTTT. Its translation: CASSLVGRGLTNEKLFF. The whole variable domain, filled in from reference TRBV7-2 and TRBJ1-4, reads GAGVSQSPSNKVTEKGKDVELRCDPISGHTALYWYRQSLGQGLEFLIYFQGNSAPDKSGLPSDRFSAERTGGSVSTLTIQRTQQEDSAVYLCASSLVGRGLTNEKLFFGSGTQLSVL.